This TCR beta chain appears in the sequencing data of a study of T cell clonotyping in hematopoietic cell transplantation. Study observations and caveats: Pathologically expanded recipient clonotypes increased progressively from day 30 to day 180 as diversity fell. Few recipient clonotypes overlapped donors; over 95% were de novo at given depth.

Here immunoSEQ multiplex PCR was the method, and the copy in TCRdb shows in-frame clones only, minus some. In the table there are 2,000 or so clones, 65% to 80% of which are singletons. Looked up from germline, CDR1 is GTSNPN and CDR2 is SVGIG (reference sequence). With V trimmed by 1 base and J by 1 base, 3 bases remained unmatched. The CDR3 is 16 residues long. About this clone itself: Antigen: not known.

Sequenced sample: peripheral blood mononuclear cells. This chain connects TRBV30 to TRBJ2-2; TRBD1 matches at 10 bases. The TCR comes from a man in his thirties or forties in good health. Some clones in this sample may be carry-over from other donors' samples. The CDR3 DNA reads TGTGCCTGGAGTGGGGGACAGGGGAGGAACACCGGGGAGCTGTTTTTT. It translates to CAWSGGQGRNTGELFF.